The 32 T cell receptor beta chains below all came from one sample that was sequenced in a study of CD4+ T cells in melanoma. Method: immunoSEQ multiplex PCR; TCRdb's copy keeps in-frame clones and lacks some. The sample consists of under 11,000 clones, around 62% of them appearing once. Sequencing was performed on cells from a culture (not recorded whether cultured in vitro). These receptors were taken from a human donor with melanoma.

The rearrangement links TRBV27 to TRBJ2-2, with a tentative D call TRBD1 (6 bases). CDR3 size: 14 residues. Per the germline V gene, CDR1 is MNHEY and CDR2 is SMNVEV (reference sequence). V was trimmed by 6 bases and J by 7 bases, leaving 15 bases between them. In nucleotides, the CDR3 is TGTGCCAGCAGGCTAAATGGGGGCGTCGGGGAGCTGTTTTTT. It translates to CASRLNGGVGELFF.

The rearrangement uses TRBV19 and TRBJ2-7, with 9 bases fitting TRBD1. The CDR3 length is 16 residues. Germline CDR1 LNHDA, CDR2 SQIVND (reference sequence). J gave up 2 bases and V 7 bases, and 12 bases lay outside the gene matches. The CDR3 here is CASKVSGQGATYEQYF. CDR3 DNA: TGTGCCAGTAAGGTTTCGGGACAGGGAGCAACCTACGAGCAGTACTTC.

V and J are TRBV11-2 and TRBJ1-1, with D unresolved. The V gene lost 1 base and the J gene lost 3 bases, with 3 bases spanning the gap. CDR3 length: 12 amino acids. Germline V lookup: CDR1 SGHAT, CDR2 FQNNGV. CDR3 protein: CASSLVYTEAFF. CDR3 bases: TGTGCCAGCAGCTTAGTTTACACTGAAGCTTTCTTT.

The chain couples TRBV5-6 to TRBJ2-3; D remains unclear. Per germline, CDR1 SGHDT and CDR2 YYEEEE. Trimming shortened V by 0 bases and J by 8 bases, and 4 bases separated the two germline ends. This CDR3 is built from 11 residues. The CDR3 DNA is TGTGCCAGCAGCTTGGTTGGTACGCAGTATTTT. It is translated as CASSLVGTQYF.

The chain recombines TRBV5-6 with TRBJ2-2; D remains ambiguous. Germline-derived CDR1 and CDR2 are SGHDT and YYEEEE. The V end lost 4 bases, the J end lost 4 bases, and 17 bases lay between the germline ends. The CDR3 contains 16 residues. The CDR3 reads CASSLGVIGITGELFF. For the CDR3, the DNA is TGTGCCAGCAGCCTTGGGGTAATAGGGATCACCGGGGAGCTGTTTTTT.

The rearrangement links TRBV7-9 to TRBJ2-5; 12 bases fit TRBD2. The germline gives CDR1 SEHNR, CDR2 FQNEAQ (reference sequence). The ends lost 6 bases at V and 5 bases at J; junction bases unmatched: 7. The CDR3 loop spans 15 amino acids. CDR3 region: CASSGLAGWVETQYF. DNA for the CDR3: TGTGCCAGCAGTGGACTAGCGGGGTGGGTCGAGACCCAGTACTTC. The complete variable domain, with remaining parts taken from reference TRBV7-9 and TRBJ2-5, reads DTGVSQNPRHKITKRGQNVTFRCDPISEHNRLYWYRQTLGQGPEFLTYFQNEAQLEKSRLLSDRFSAERPKGSFSTLEIQRTEQGDSAMYLCASSGLAGWVETQYFGPGTRLLVL.

This chain connects TRBV27 to TRBJ1-6; tentative D call: TRBD1 (6 bases). CDR1 and CDR2 from the germline V gene are MNHEY and SMNVEV (reference sequence). The CDR3 covers 15 residues. The germline V and J ends were trimmed by 4 bases and 7 bases, with 14 bases remaining between them. In DNA form, the CDR3 reads TGTGCCAGCAGTTCTCAGGGGATGGGGAATTCACCCCTCCACTTT. Amino acids: CASSSQGMGNSPLHF.

The CDR3 loop reads CSGQARQGTDTQYF. CDR3 nucleotide sequence: TGCAGCGGACAGGCCCGACAGGGCACAGATACGCAGTATTTT. The chain has TRBV29-1 and TRBJ2-3, with D possibly being TRBD1 (6 bases). CDR1 SQVTM and CDR2 ANQGSEA come from the germline V gene. This CDR3 has 14 residues. Between the trimmed V and J ends, which lost 7 bases and 1 base, there was a span of 15 bases.

This chain joins TRBV2 and TRBJ2-7; TRBD1 matches at 9 bases. This CDR3 region has 12 residues. Germline CDR1 SNHLY, CDR2 FYNNEI. Trimming took 6 bases from V and 5 from J; bases not matched to a gene: 2. The CDR3 sequence: CASSTGGDEQYF. For the CDR3, the DNA is TGTGCCAGCAGCACAGGGGGCGACGAGCAGTACTTC.

This chain connects TRBV5-5 to TRBJ1-1; no clear D. Germline CDR1 and CDR2: SGHKS and YYEKEE (reference sequence). V lost 0 bases to trimming and J lost 0 bases, with 9 bases between them. This CDR3 comprises 15 residues. CDR3 sequence (DNA): TGTGCCAGCAGCTTGGGAAAGCTTCTGAACACTGAAGCTTTCTTT. Translation gives CASSLGKLLNTEAFF.

The chain couples TRBV5-1 to TRBJ1-3, with 8 nucleotides matching TRBD1. With 0 bases clipped from V and 1 base from J, the junction kept 9 bases outside the gene matches. This CDR3 comprises 18 residues. Per germline, CDR1 SGHRS and CDR2 YFSETQ. The chain's CDR3 is CASSLGDRTLRSGNTIYF. The DNA for the CDR3 is TGCGCCAGCAGCTTGGGGGACAGGACACTCCGGTCTGGAAACACCATATATTTT.

This sequence joins TRBV6-6 and TRBJ1-1, with TRBD1 as a possible D gene (5 bases). The CDR3 is 14 amino acids. Between the trimmed V and J ends, which lost 4 bases and 6 bases, there was a span of 15 bases. The germline V gene encodes CDR1 MNHNY and CDR2 SVGAGI (reference sequence). The CDR3 region has the DNA TGTGCCAGCAGTTTCCTTGACAGCGGACCTGAAGCTTTCTTT. Translation: CASSFLDSGPEAFF.

The V gene is TRBV10-3, the J gene TRBJ2-7; 9 bases are shared with TRBD1. J lost 5 bases, V lost 1 base, and 6 bases had no gene match. CDR1 and CDR2 (germline): ENHRY, SYGVKD. This CDR3 has 15 amino acids. Here the CDR3 reads CAISEYGQGRDEQYF. The DNA for the CDR3 is TGTGCCATCAGTGAGTACGGACAGGGGAGGGACGAGCAGTACTTC.

This clone has just a few counts. The chain is built from TRBV16 and TRBJ2-2; D is ambiguous. Deletions cut 1 base from V and 6 bases from J, with 6 bases between. Germline lookup yields CDR1 KGHSY and CDR2 FQNENV. The CDR3 extends over 13 amino acids. CDR3 nucleotide sequence: TGTGCCAGCAGCCAATACAGCCCCGGGGAGCTGTTTTTT. The encoded protein is CASSQYSPGELFF.

CDR3 DNA sequence: TGTGCCAGTAGTATAGATACGGGGAGGGGCCGCCCGGGGGGCATCCAGGAGACCCAGTACTTC. Encoded protein: CASSIDTGRGRPGGIQETQYF. The V call is TRBV19, the J call TRBJ2-5; TRBD2 is a possible D gene (7 bases). CDR1 and CDR2 (germline): LNHDA, SQIVND (reference sequence). V was trimmed by 0 bases and J by 5 bases, leaving 31 bases between them. This CDR3 comprises 21 residues.

This rearrangement joins TRBV6-1 to TRBJ1-2, with a tentative D call TRBD1 (5 bases). There are 13 residues in the CDR3. Germline V lookup: CDR1 MNHNS, CDR2 SASEGT. Trimming removed 7 bases at V and 8 bases at J, with 17 bases between. As DNA, the CDR3 is TGTGCCAGCACCAACAGGCTCCTCGGGGGCTACACCTTC. Its protein is CASTNRLLGGYTF.

This chain joins TRBV5-1 and TRBJ2-4, with D unclear. V dropped 4 bases and J dropped 6 bases, with 14 bases sitting between them. The length of the CDR3 is 14 residues. Germline loops: CDR1 SGHRS, CDR2 YFSETQ. This CDR3 reads CASSPDPPINIQYF. As DNA, the CDR3 is TGCGCCAGCAGCCCCGATCCCCCCATAAACATTCAGTACTTC.

This clone has a handful of counts. J is TRBJ1-5 and V is TRBV5-1, with D uncertain. From germline, CDR1 is SGHRS and CDR2 YFSETQ. Trimming took off 4 bases at V and 7 bases at J, with 15 bases between the two ends. The CDR3 is made up of 14 amino acids. The CDR3 loop reads CASSPSWSPQPQHF. The CDR3 DNA reads as TGCGCCAGCAGCCCCTCGTGGAGTCCACAGCCCCAGCATTTT.

The CDR3 loop is CASSQTSGTATYEQYF. DNA of the CDR3: TGCGCCAGCAGCCAAACCTCCGGGACTGCAACCTACGAGCAGTACTTC. This rearrangement joins TRBV4-1 to TRBJ2-7; possible D gene TRBD2, 6 bases. The CDR3 totals 16 residues. V gave up 2 bases and J gave up 2 bases, with 16 bases separating them. Germline CDR1 reads MGHRA; CDR2 reads YSYEKL.

The V and J genes are TRBV19 and TRBJ2-7; TRBD1 matches at 12 bases. CDR1 is LNHDA, CDR2 SQIVND, per germline (reference sequence). V was pared by 4 bases and J by 5 bases, with 15 bases of the junction left unmatched. The length of the CDR3 is 18 residues. CDR3 protein: CASSKAAGTGGAYDEQYF. Here the CDR3 DNA reads TGTGCCAGTAGTAAAGCGGCGGGGACAGGGGGCGCGTACGACGAGCAGTACTTC.

This clone has only a few counts. The V gene is TRBV7-9, the J gene TRBJ1-3, with 9 bases fitting TRBD1. Germline-derived CDR1 and CDR2 are SEHNR and FQNEAQ (reference sequence). The ends lost 5 bases at V and 4 bases at J; junction bases unmatched: 9. There are 16 residues in the CDR3. This chain's CDR3 is CASSSPGTGYGNTIYF. CDR3 coding DNA: TGTGCCAGCAGCAGCCCCGGGACAGGGTACGGAAACACCATATATTTT.

This clone showed up just once. The chain combines TRBV11-2 with TRBJ2-7, with 12 bases that match TRBD2. The CDR3 contains 17 residues. The germline gives CDR1 SGHAT, CDR2 FQNNGV. J gave up 7 bases and V 2 bases, and 12 bases lay outside the gene matches. CDR3 nucleotide sequence: TGTGCCAGCAGCTTAACTAGCGGGGGGCGAGGGCCTGGTGAGCAGTACTTC. Translating gives CASSLTSGGRGPGEQYF. Full variable domain (missing parts from reference TRBV11-2 and TRBJ2-7): EAGVAQSPRYKIIEKRQSVAFWCNPISGHATLYWYQQILGQGPKLLIQFQNNGVVDDSQLPKDRFSAERLKGVDSTLKIQPAKLEDSAVYLCASSLTSGGRGPGEQYFGPGTRLTVT.

This clone was counted a few times. V and J are TRBV5-1 and TRBJ2-7; D not resolved. The CDR3 consists of 14 residues. From germline, CDR1 is SGHRS and CDR2 YFSETQ. Trimming cost V 4 bases and J 1 base, with 12 bases left between them. The chain's CDR3 is CASSRTEKSYEQYF. As DNA, the CDR3 is TGCGCCAGCAGCAGGACCGAGAAGTCCTACGAGCAGTACTTC.

J is TRBJ1-2 and V is TRBV30; D is possibly TRBD1 (6 bases). Looked up from germline, CDR1 is GTSNPN and CDR2 is SVGIG (reference sequence). The V gene lost 2 bases and the J gene lost 5 bases, with 24 bases spanning the gap. This CDR3 contains 17 residues. The CDR3 spells CAWSSLDPGGPIYGYTF. For the CDR3, the DNA is TGTGCCTGGAGTTCCCTTGACCCTGGGGGGCCTATATATGGCTACACCTTC. Looking up the rest from reference TRBV30 and TRBJ1-2 gives the full variable domain: SQTIHQWPATLVQPVGSPLSLECTVEGTSNPNLYWYRQAAGRGLQLLFYSVGIGQISSEVPQNLSASRPQDRQFILSSKKLLLSDSGFYLCAWSSLDPGGPIYGYTFGSGTRLTVV.

Details on this clone: In the same sample, other DNA sequences code for this CDR3. This chain links TRBV5-1 with TRBJ1-2, with 9 bases aligning to TRBD1. Germline CDR1 and CDR2: SGHRS and YFSETQ. The J segment lost 7 bases and the V segment lost 0 bases, leaving 4 bases of the junction unmatched. The CDR3 is made up of 14 amino acids. For the CDR3, the DNA is TGCGCCAGCAGCTTGGGGGACAGGGCCGGTGGCTACACCTTC. Translating it yields CASSLGDRAGGYTF.

The chain uses TRBV2 and TRBJ1-2; TRBD1 aligns across 7 bases. Unmatched junction bases numbered 9, after V lost 6 bases and J lost 8 bases. Germline V lookup: CDR1 SNHLY, CDR2 FYNNEI. The CDR3 totals 13 residues. The CDR3: CASRDDRVHGYTF. The CDR3 region has the DNA TGTGCCAGCAGAGACGACAGGGTGCACGGCTACACCTTC.

This clone was observed a few times. The sample contains more than one DNA sequence encoding this CDR3. The rearrangement links TRBV6-1 to TRBJ1-6; weak D call: TRBD1 (5 bases). V was shortened by 1 base and J by 7 bases, with 5 bases between the two germline ends. The CDR3 consists of 13 residues. Germline V CDR1 and CDR2: MNHNS, SASEGT. The CDR3 nucleotides read TGTGCCAGCAGTGAAGAGGGGAATTCACCCCTCCACTTT. Its protein product is CASSEEGNSPLHF.

The chain uses TRBV6-5 and TRBJ2-2; 9 nucleotides align to TRBD2. With 7 bases clipped from V and 1 base from J, the junction kept 4 bases outside the gene matches. The CDR3 consists of 15 residues. Looked up from germline, CDR1 is MNHEY and CDR2 is SVGAGI. The CDR3 coding sequence is TGTGCCAGCACCCTTAGCGGGGGGAACACCGGGGAGCTGTTTTTT. Protein product: CASTLSGGNTGELFF.

The chain couples TRBV5-1 to TRBJ2-1; no reliable D call. V lost 0 bases to trimming and J lost 9 bases, with 16 bases between them. The CDR3 extends over 15 amino acids. Germline CDR1 is SGHRS and CDR2 is YFSETQ. The CDR3 region has the DNA TGCGCCAGCAGCTTGGACGCTAAACCGTTAGGTGAGCAGTTCTTC. Amino acids: CASSLDAKPLGEQFF.

V usage is TRBV5-1 and J usage is TRBJ2-3; possible D gene TRBD2, 5 bases. This CDR3 has 15 residues. Germline CDR1 and CDR2: SGHRS and YFSETQ. The V end was cut by 0 bases, the J end by 1 base, with 9 bases between. The CDR3 spells CASSLERTGTDTQYF. The CDR3 DNA follows: TGCGCCAGCAGCTTGGAGCGGACCGGCACAGATACGCAGTATTTT.

The chain joins TRBV11-3 to TRBJ2-7; D may be TRBD2 (6 bases). CDR1 is SGHNT and CDR2 is YENEEA in the germline V gene. The CDR3 has 13 residues. The V and J ends lost 5 bases and 2 bases respectively, with 10 bases between them. Here the CDR3 DNA reads TGTGCCAGCAGCCGCGGGACCCCCTACGAGCAGTACTTC. Protein sequence: CASSRGTPYEQYF. The full variable domain, its missing parts supplied by reference TRBV11-3 and TRBJ2-7, is EAGVVQSPRYKIIEKKQPVAFWCNPISGHNTLYWYLQNLGQGPELLIRYENEEAVDDSQLPKDRFSAERLKGVDSTLKIQPAELGDSAVYLCASSRGTPYEQYFGPGTRLTVT.

J is TRBJ2-5 and V is TRBV5-4; D may be TRBD1 or TRBD2 (5 bases each). The length of the CDR3 is 16 residues. Between the trimmed V and J ends, which lost 4 bases and 0 bases, there was a span of 16 bases. Per germline, CDR1 SGHNT and CDR2 YYREEE (reference sequence). The CDR3 spells CASSPTRDVDQETQYF. The CDR3 DNA is TGTGCCAGCAGCCCAACTCGGGACGTGGACCAAGAGACCCAGTACTTC.